These 7 T cell receptor beta chains came from one sample sequenced in a study of blood T cell repertoires in COVID-19. Assay used: immunoSEQ multiplex PCR; TCRdb lists only in-frame clones, some missing. The sample has approximately 82,000 clones, about four fifths seen once. Sequencing input: peripheral blood. These receptor sequences come from a woman aged 60-70 years with acute or convalescent COVID-19.

V is TRBV6-5 and J is TRBJ2-1, with D possibly being TRBD1 (5 bases). Looked up from germline, CDR1 is MNHEY and CDR2 is SVGAGI. V lost 7 bases and J lost 8, with 12 bases in between. The CDR3 is 12 amino acids. Here the CDR3 DNA reads TGTGCCAGCAACCTCCCCAGGGATGAGCAGTTCTTC. Translation: CASNLPRDEQFF.

This chain links TRBV7-6 with TRBJ1-1; perhaps TRBD1 as D (5 bases). Per the germline V gene, CDR1 is SGHVS and CDR2 is FNYEAQ. The CDR3 length is 14 residues. Trimming left V 7 bases short and J 5 bases short, with 17 bases between. DNA of the CDR3: TGTGCCAGCACCCTCTCGACCGGGGGTACTGAAGCTTTCTTT. The encoded protein is CASTLSTGGTEAFF.

The rearrangement uses TRBV21-1 and TRBJ1-2; the table calls TRBD1, which could not be checked here. TRBV21-1 constitutes a pseudogene. The CDR3 loop spans 20 amino acids. The CDR3 loop is CASSKGAWGRGVRRNYGYTF. The CDR3 nucleotides read TGTGCCAGCAGCAAAGGAGCTTGGGGCAGGGGGGTAAGGAGGAACTATGGCTACACCTTC.

The chain has TRBV6-5 and TRBJ2-1; TRBD2 aligns across 15 bases. This CDR3 has 15 residues. Unmatched junction bases numbered 11, after V lost 10 bases and J lost 10 bases. CDR1 is MNHEY, CDR2 SVGAGI, per germline. CDR3 DNA sequence: TGTGCCATTCTCCGGACTAGCGGGGGGGCCGGGGAGCAGTTCTTC. It is translated as CAILRTSGGAGEQFF.

This clone has a single count. The chain is built from TRBV10-1 and TRBJ2-1, with 13 bases that match TRBD2. This CDR3 is 15 amino acids long. The germline CDR1 and CDR2 sequences are WNHNN and SYGVQD (reference sequence). Trimming removed 3 bases from V and 5 bases from J; junction bases left unmatched: 1. CDR3 coding DNA: TGCGCCAGCAGTGAAGGACTAGCGGGAGACAATGAGCAGTTCTTC. Encoded protein: CASSEGLAGDNEQFF.

The V and J genes are TRBV5-1 and TRBJ2-5, with 8 bases lining up with TRBD1. The CDR3 sequence is 18 residues long. The trim removed 0 bases at V and 1 base at J, leaving 11 bases unmatched. Germline V lookup: CDR1 SGHRS, CDR2 YFSETQ. The CDR3 DNA follows: TGCGCCAGCAGCTTGGGAGGTTCAGGGGGCGGAGGCCAAGAGACCCAGTACTTC. It translates to CASSLGGSGGGGQETQYF.

The chain is built from TRBV21-1 and TRBJ2-1; TRBD1, the table's D call, lacks a check against the DNA. TRBV21-1 is assigned pseudogene status. This CDR3 has 17 amino acids. The CDR3 reads CASSKYEGRQPGNEQFF. In DNA, the CDR3 is TGTGCCAGCAGCAAATATGAAGGAAGACAGCCGGGCAATGAGCAGTTCTTC.